The 31 T cell receptor beta chains reported below all come from one sample, sequenced in a study of cytotoxic CD8 clonotypes in ibrutinib-treated CLL. Here immunoSEQ multiplex PCR was the method, and the copy in TCRdb shows in-frame clones only, minus some. The repertoire holds approximately 280,000 clones, with less than 85% as singletons. The source material was PBMCs, sampled at disease progression, from a patient treated with ibrutinib. The receptors derive from a human donor with chronic lymphocytic leukemia.

This clone was observed a handful of times. This chain connects TRBV20-1 to TRBJ2-5, with TRBD1 matching 9 bases. The CDR3 contains 11 residues. V lost 5 bases, J lost 5 bases, and 0 bases stayed unmatched. Germline loops: CDR1 DFQATT, CDR2 SNEGSKA (reference sequence). The DNA of the CDR3 is TGCAGTGCTGGACAGGGGGAGACCCAGTACTTC. It codes for CSAGQGETQYF.

This clone has just a few counts. V gene TRBV9 combines with J gene TRBJ1-3; possibly TRBD1 for D (6 bases). The length of the CDR3 is 15 residues. Germline values: CDR1 SGDLS, CDR2 YYNGEE. Trimming cost V 1 base and J 4 bases, with 12 bases left between them. This chain's CDR3 is CASSVRAGAGNTIYF. For the CDR3, the DNA is TGTGCCAGCAGCGTAAGGGCAGGGGCGGGAAACACCATATATTTT. Looking up the rest from reference TRBV9 and TRBJ1-3 gives the full variable domain: DSGVTQTPKHLITATGQRVTLRCSPRSGDLSVYWYQQSLDQGLQFLIQYYNGEERAKGNILERFSAQQFPDLHSELNLSSLELGDSALYFCASSVRAGAGNTIYFGEGSWLTVV.

This clone has a handful of counts. The V call is TRBV6-1, the J call TRBJ1-5; 7 bases fit TRBD1. This CDR3 is 18 amino acids long. Germline CDR1 MNHNS, CDR2 SASEGT. Trimming at V came to 4 bases and at J to 3 bases, leaving 15 bases not matched to a gene. The chain's CDR3 is CASSAKSGTAYNNQPQHF. Written as DNA, the CDR3 is TGTGCCAGCAGTGCCAAATCCGGGACAGCGTATAACAATCAGCCCCAGCATTTT.

J is TRBJ2-5 and V is TRBV7-6; TRBD2 matches 10 bases. The trim removed 1 base at V and 2 bases at J, leaving 4 bases unmatched. The V gene's germline CDR1 is SGHVS and CDR2 FNYEAQ. CDR3 size: 16 residues. The CDR3 reads CASSLGASGRQETQYF. The DNA for the CDR3 is TGTGCCAGCAGCTTAGGGGCTAGCGGGAGACAAGAGACCCAGTACTTC. Supplemented by reference TRBV7-6 and TRBJ2-5, the full variable domain reads GAGVSQSPRYKVTKRGQDVALRCDPISGHVSLYWYRQALGQGPEFLTYFNYEAQQDKSGLPNDRFSAERPEGSISTLTIQRTEQRDSAMYRCASSLGASGRQETQYFGPGTRLLVL.

The chain is built from TRBV6-5 and TRBJ2-1; 15 nucleotides align to TRBD2. The CDR3 loop spans 16 amino acids. In germline, CDR1 is MNHEY, CDR2 SVGAGI. The J segment lost 9 bases and the V segment lost 2 bases, leaving 5 bases of the junction unmatched. The CDR3 here is CASSYIGTSGRSEQFF. CDR3 nucleotides: TGTGCCAGCAGTTACATCGGGACTAGCGGGAGGAGTGAGCAGTTCTTC.

The gene calls are TRBV4-3 and TRBJ2-3; 8 bases align to TRBD2. Trimming at V came to 0 bases and at J to 5 bases, leaving 4 bases not matched to a gene. Germline values: CDR1 LGHNA, CDR2 YSLEER. This CDR3 has 15 amino acids. CDR3 nucleotides: TGCGCCAGCAGCCAAGATAGTACTAGCGGAGATACGCAGTATTTT. This codes for CASSQDSTSGDTQYF.

V usage is TRBV13 and J usage is TRBJ1-2; D ambiguous. Germline loops: CDR1 PRHDT, CDR2 FYEKMQ (reference sequence). The CDR3 length is 14 residues. V dropped 0 bases and J dropped 8 bases, with 13 bases sitting between them. Written as DNA, the CDR3 is TGTGCCAGCAGCTTAGGCCTCTACACAGCCGGCTACACCTTC. Translation gives CASSLGLYTAGYTF.

This clone was counted a single time. This chain uses TRBV2 with TRBJ2-3, with D perhaps matching TRBD1 or TRBD2 (6 bases each). This CDR3 spans 16 amino acids. CDR1 and CDR2 from the germline V gene are SNHLY and FYNNEI. The V and J ends lost 5 bases and 0 bases respectively, with 15 bases between them. CDR3 loop: CASSRWGARSTDTQYF. The CDR3 nucleotides are TGTGCCAGCAGTAGGTGGGGGGCGAGAAGCACAGATACGCAGTATTTT.

This chain joins TRBV15 and TRBJ2-5, with a possible D match to TRBD2 (6 bases). V lost 0 bases to trimming and J lost 4 bases, with 12 bases between them. CDR3 length: 15 residues. CDR1 is LNHNV, CDR2 YYDKDF, per germline (reference sequence). The CDR3 coding sequence is TGTGCCACCAGCAGAGAAAGGAAAGCGGGAGAGACCCAGTACTTC. The encoded protein is CATSRERKAGETQYF.

This chain joins TRBV25-1 and TRBJ1-2; D might be TRBD1 (5 bases). CDR1 and CDR2 from the germline V gene are MGHDK and SYGVNS. The V end was cut by 6 bases, the J end by 8 bases, with 10 bases between. The CDR3 is 11 residues long. The CDR3 region has the DNA TGTGCCAGCAGGTTCGGGGGGGGCTACACCTTC. Its translation is CASRFGGGYTF.

The V gene is TRBV7-2, the J gene TRBJ2-1; D is unresolved. The CDR3 is made up of 15 amino acids. The germline CDR1 and CDR2 sequences are SGHTA and FQGNSA. The V and J ends lost 1 base and 4 bases respectively, with 11 bases between them. The CDR3 DNA is TGTGCCAGCAGCTTAGTTTTGGGCACATACAATGAGCAGTTCTTC. Amino acids: CASSLVLGTYNEQFF.

The chain uses TRBV11-3 and TRBJ2-3, with TRBD2 matching 12 bases. The CDR3 totals 17 residues. The V and J ends lost 4 bases and 1 base, in that order; junction bases with no gene match: 6. Germline values: CDR1 SGHNT, CDR2 YENEEA. The CDR3 loop is CASSSTSGRTGTDTQYF. The DNA for the CDR3 is TGTGCCAGCAGCTCGACTAGCGGGAGAACGGGCACAGATACGCAGTATTTT.

This clone was found many times. This sequence joins TRBV7-8 and TRBJ1-5; a weak D match, TRBD1 (6 bases). V lost 9 bases to trimming and J lost 3 bases, with 12 bases between them. Germline V lookup: CDR1 SGHVS, CDR2 FQNEAQ. CDR3 length: 13 amino acids. The DNA of the CDR3 is TGTGCCAGTAACAGGGATTTCAATCAGCCCCAGCATTTT. The encoded protein is CASNRDFNQPQHF. Drawing the rest from reference TRBV7-8 and TRBJ1-5, the complete variable domain is GAGVSQSPRYKVAKRGQDVALRCDPISGHVSLFWYQQALGQGPEFLTYFQNEAQLDKSGLPSDRFFAERPEGSVSTLKIQRTQQEDSAVYLCASNRDFNQPQHFGDGTRLSIL.

This clone came up once. This chain connects TRBV19 to TRBJ2-7; 10 nucleotides agree with TRBD1. Trimming took 9 bases from V and 1 from J; bases not matched to a gene: 3. Germline-derived CDR1 and CDR2 are LNHDA and SQIVND (reference sequence). The CDR3 loop spans 13 amino acids. The CDR3 DNA reads TGTGCCAGCAGGGACAGGGGATCCTACGAGCAGTACTTC. As protein: CASRDRGSYEQYF.

The chain has TRBV18 and TRBJ1-6; TRBD1 aligns across 7 bases. V shed 6 bases, J shed 3 bases, and the junction held 11 bases outside the gene matches. CDR1 KGHSH and CDR2 LQKENI come from the germline V gene. CDR3 length: 17 amino acids. CDR3 sequence (DNA): TGTGCCAGCTCGCCTAACAGGGGAGGGAACTATAATTCACCCCTCCACTTT. Protein product: CASSPNRGGNYNSPLHF.

The chain is built from TRBV6-5 and TRBJ1-5, with D uncertain. The germline CDR1 and CDR2 sequences are MNHEY and SVGAGI. This CDR3 region has 14 residues. With 5 bases removed from V and 0 bases from J, the gap between germline ends came to 8 bases. The CDR3 sequence: CASSNSYSNQPQHF. The CDR3 DNA reads TGTGCCAGCAGTAACAGTTATAGCAATCAGCCCCAGCATTTT.

V gene TRBV25-1 combines with J gene TRBJ2-2; tentative D call: TRBD1 (6 bases). This CDR3 comprises 14 residues. V lost 4 bases and J lost 4, with 10 bases in between. Germline V gene data show CDR1 as MGHDK and CDR2 as SYGVNS. The CDR3 region has the DNA TGTGCCAGCAGTGGGTCAGGGGTCACCGGGGAGCTGTTTTTT. This gives the protein CASSGSGVTGELFF.

The chain is built from TRBV4-3 and TRBJ2-7; 7 positions agree with TRBD1. Trimming cost V 7 bases and J 2 bases; bases outside gene matches: 5. Germline lookup yields CDR1 LGHNA and CDR2 YSLEER. The CDR3 contains 13 residues. CDR3 loop: CASIRQGAYEQYF. The CDR3 DNA reads as TGCGCCAGCATTCGACAGGGTGCCTACGAGCAGTACTTC.

The gene calls are TRBV5-1 and TRBJ2-3; D perhaps matches TRBD2 (6 bases). CDR3 length equals 12 residues. Trimming took off 7 bases at V and 4 bases at J, with 10 bases between the two ends. Germline assignment: CDR1 SGHRS and CDR2 YFSETQ. In DNA, the CDR3 is TGCGCCAGCCGGCGGGATTCAGATACGCAGTATTTT. Residues: CASRRDSDTQYF. Together with reference TRBV5-1 and TRBJ2-3, the CDR3 gives the full variable domain: KAGVTQTPRYLIKTRGQQVTLSCSPISGHRSVSWYQQTPGQGLQFLFEYFSETQRNKGNFPGRFSGRQFSNSRSEMNVSTLELGDSALYLCASRRDSDTQYFGPGTRLTVL.

This rearrangement joins TRBV4-1 to TRBJ2-7, with 11 bases fitting TRBD2. The CDR3 sequence is 15 residues long. Per the germline V gene, CDR1 is MGHRA and CDR2 is YSYEKL. The V and J ends lost 4 bases and 3 bases, in that order; junction bases with no gene match: 5. The CDR3 nucleotides read TGCGCCAGCAGCCTATCACTAGCGGGAGACTACGAGCAGTACTTC. Its translation: CASSLSLAGDYEQYF.

The CDR3 here is CASSQGTGGTYGYTF. The CDR3 coding sequence is TGCGCCAGCAGCCAGGGGACAGGGGGCACCTATGGCTACACCTTC. The rearrangement links TRBV4-1 to TRBJ1-2; TRBD1 agrees at 12 bases. The germline V gene encodes CDR1 MGHRA and CDR2 YSYEKL. Trimming cost V 3 bases and J 4 bases; bases outside gene matches: 3. The CDR3 has 15 amino acids.

The chain has TRBV7-6 and TRBJ2-2; weak D call: TRBD2 (6 bases). Germline CDR1 is SGHVS and CDR2 is FNYEAQ. The V gene lost 5 bases and the J gene lost 0 bases, with 13 bases spanning the gap. This CDR3 region has 16 residues. The DNA for the CDR3 is TGTGCCAGCAGCCCCGTTTGGGGGGCGAACACCGGGGAGCTGTTTTTT. Its protein product is CASSPVWGANTGELFF. The whole variable domain, filled in from reference TRBV7-6 and TRBJ2-2, reads GAGVSQSPRYKVTKRGQDVALRCDPISGHVSLYWYRQALGQGPEFLTYFNYEAQQDKSGLPNDRFSAERPEGSISTLTIQRTEQRDSAMYRCASSPVWGANTGELFFGEGSRLTVL.

The V and J genes are TRBV7-8 and TRBJ1-6; D remains ambiguous. The CDR3 runs 14 residues. Germline V CDR1 and CDR2: SGHVS, FQNEAQ. V was cut by 5 bases and J by 5 bases, with 10 bases left in between. Written as DNA, the CDR3 is TGTGCCAGCAGCGGCGGGGTCGATAATTCACCCCTCCACTTT. Translating it yields CASSGGVDNSPLHF.

The V gene is TRBV21-1, the J gene TRBJ2-1; TRBD1, the table's D call, was not compared with the DNA. TRBV21-1 is noted as a pseudogene. The CDR3 length is 14 residues. For the CDR3, the DNA is TGTGCCAGCAGCGACAGGGGGCGCTGTAATGAGCAGTTCTTC. As protein: CASSDRGRCNEQFF.

V is TRBV10-2 and J is TRBJ2-1; D ambiguous. The CDR3 consists of 12 residues. V lost 5 bases and J lost 10, with 12 bases in between. CDR1 and CDR2 from the germline V gene are WSHSY and SAAADI. The CDR3 DNA is TGCGCCAGCAGTCCGACCCGGCGGGAGCAGTTCTTC. Protein: CASSPTRREQFF.

The chain links TRBV11-3 to TRBJ2-1; TRBD2 agrees at 14 bases. The CDR3 sequence is 16 residues long. J gave up 8 bases and V 5 bases, and 8 bases lay outside the gene matches. The germline CDR1 and CDR2 sequences are SGHNT and YENEEA. The CDR3 nucleotides are TGTGCCAGCAGCCCGGCAGGGACTAGCGGGAGCTATGAGCAGTTCTTC. Translated: CASSPAGTSGSYEQFF.

V and J are TRBV27 and TRBJ2-1; D unresolved. CDR3 length: 14 residues. Germline V gives CDR1 MNHEY, CDR2 SMNVEV (reference sequence). CDR3 in DNA: TGTGCGGATAGTCTGAAGGGCGCCTACAATGAGCAGTTCTTC. Translating gives CADSLKGAYNEQFF.

V usage is TRBV7-3 and J usage is TRBJ1-5; D not resolved. Trimming stripped 4 bases from V and 4 bases from J, with 8 bases between. CDR3 length: 13 residues. Germline V gene lookup returns CDR1 SGHTA and CDR2 FQGTGA. The CDR3 spells CASSSMRNQPQHF. DNA for the CDR3: TGTGCCAGCAGCTCAATGAGAAATCAGCCCCAGCATTTT.

The gene calls are TRBV4-2 and TRBJ2-5, with 11 bases that match TRBD2. V dropped 6 bases and J dropped 2; count of bases not matched to a gene: 2. This CDR3 is built from 14 residues. CDR1 is LGHNA, CDR2 YNFKEQ, per germline. The CDR3 is CASRPSGGQETQYF. Here the CDR3 DNA reads TGTGCCAGCAGGCCTAGCGGGGGGCAAGAGACCCAGTACTTC.

This clone appeared a few times. The V gene is TRBV25-1, the J gene TRBJ2-1; 8 positions match TRBD2. V trimming: 2 bases; J trimming: 12 bases; junction bases outside the gene matches: 6. The CDR3 consists of 13 residues. Germline CDR1 and CDR2: MGHDK and SYGVNS. CDR3 protein: CASSEIQAGVQFF. DNA of the CDR3: TGTGCCAGCAGTGAAATTCAAGCGGGAGTGCAGTTCTTC.

The rearrangement uses TRBV4-1 and TRBJ2-7, with D perhaps matching TRBD2 (5 bases). CDR3 length equals 11 residues. Trimming stripped 1 base from V and 12 bases from J, with 10 bases between. CDR1 is MGHRA and CDR2 is YSYEKL in the germline V gene. CDR3 sequence: CASSQAGSVYF. The CDR3 coding sequence is TGCGCCAGCAGCCAAGCGGGGAGTGTGTACTTC.